This is a list of T cell receptor beta chains from one sample in a study of cytomegalovirus exposure and HLA in healthy donors. Assay: immunoSEQ multiplex PCR; the TCRdb copy retains only in-frame clones and omits some. Of fewer than 200,000 clones listed, around 80% are singletons. The sequencing input was PBMCs. The receptor set was obtained from a female donor in good health and CMV-seronegative. Both conserved end residues are trimmed from each CDR3.

V	J	CDR3
TRBV5-1	TRBJ2-3	ASRSLRTSGGAEALDTQY
TRBV2	TRBJ1-4	ASSEQGIGEKLF
TRBV7-2	TRBJ1-6	ASSAVEGGSPLH
TRBV29-1	TRBJ2-1	SVDLRDRYNEQF
TRBV7-6	TRBJ2-5	ASSLVGGGVGETQY
TRBV19	TRBJ1-2	ASSTPTQGSYGYT
TRBV7-9	TRBJ2-3	ASSLAGSPTQY
TRBV2	TRBJ1-5	ASTGTGGPYQPQH
TRBV6-5	TRBJ2-5	ASSYSEGETQY
TRBV4-3	TRBJ2-3	ASSQVPAGGGTDTQY
TRBV9	TRBJ2-4	ASSVPPAGIAKNIQY
TRBV6-1	TRBJ1-2	ASSEVPIRNVDYGYT
TRBV11-2	TRBJ2-2	ASTTRTGVSTGELF
TRBV4-2	TRBJ2-3	ASSQELAGPTDTQY
TRBV7-2	TRBJ2-3	ASSPQSLPTDTQY
TRBV5-1	TRBJ2-1	ASSLTGRPPNEQF
TRBV27	TRBJ2-1	ASSSRGGNEQF
TRBV18	TRBJ2-1	ASSPRTGLGGEQF
TRBV28	TRBJ2-7	ASSLSPSRPGANEQY
TRBV6-6	TRBJ1-1	ASSRGQGYTEAF
TRBV9	TRBJ1-1	ASSEGQGNTEAF
TRBV28	TRBJ2-2	ASTLGGVAGAGGELF
TRBV5-8	TRBJ2-3	ASSLVWATSGTQY
TRBV11-2	TRBJ1-1	ASSLVEASVEAF
TRBV9	TRBJ2-3	ASSVPFGGSTDTQY
TRBV9	TRBJ1-3	ASSVTVSSGNTIY
TRBV9	TRBJ2-1	ASSAPGLASEQF
TRBV19	TRBJ1-2	ASSSLGQGLNSYGYT
TRBV29-1	TRBJ2-2	SVRTSGGGRELF
TRBV2	TRBJ2-7	ASSPTGLAGDYEQY
TRBV5-6	TRBJ1-2	ASSFGQIYGYT
TRBV4-3	TRBJ2-1	ASRLDRWGEQF
TRBV7-2	TRBJ2-7	ASSLDGTVYEQY
TRBV30	TRBJ1-2	AWSVFAITYGYT
TRBV10-3	TRBJ2-5	AISERVIGQETQY
TRBV5-1	TRBJ2-7	ASSPGQGGDEQY
TRBV14	TRBJ1-3	ASSQAGGVNTIY
TRBV5-6	TRBJ1-5	ASSSQGAGGNQPQH
TRBV27	TRBJ1-2	ASSLSQVSDYT
TRBV7-9	TRBJ2-5	ASSWAETQY
TRBV6-1	TRBJ2-7	ASSRYRGLYEQY
TRBV29-1	TRBJ2-3	SVPSGSGADTQY
TRBV28	TRBJ1-5	ASSSPPAGSPRMWPQH
TRBV29-1	TRBJ1-2	SVLRGFPYGYT
TRBV5-6	TRBJ1-3	ASSRAGTGGAYGNTIY
TRBV4-3	TRBJ2-5	ASSLGLGTSLETQY
TRBV7-2	TRBJ1-1	ASSLVGRGGGTEAF
TRBV5-1	TRBJ1-1	ASSLDDGVGTEAF
TRBV11-2	TRBJ1-2	ASSGSTGGDYGYT
TRBV5-1	TRBJ2-2	ASSLLVTSGGNAGELF
TRBV9	TRBJ2-5	ASSVVAGRETQY